A single sample gave rise to the 20 T cell receptor beta chains below, sequenced in a study of T-cell memory formation after mild COVID-19. In TCRdb, the 5' RACE reads were re-called with MiXCR into one record per CDR3 protein. The table shows around 340,000 distinct CDR3 sequences, with approximately 15% occurring only once. The sample was PBMCs or a T cell subset sorted from them (not recorded which). The receptors were gathered from a man aged 18-30 years who had mild COVID-19 (a few samples of this study predate the infection). Cell type and time point are not known.

This clonotype was counted ten times or more. The V call is TRBV10-3, the J call TRBJ2-1, with 7 bases fitting TRBD2. Germline CDR1 reads ENHRY; CDR2 reads SYGVKD. V shed 6 bases and J 6 bases; nucleotides not matched to a gene: 11. The CDR3 contains 15 residues. CDR3 DNA: TGTGCCATCAGACCTGGACTAGTCGCAATCAATGAGCAGTTCTTC. This sequence encodes CAIRPGLVAINEQFF.

The chain uses TRBV5-1 and TRBJ2-4; D could derive from TRBD1 or TRBD2 (5 bases each). Germline V gives CDR1 SGHRS, CDR2 YFSETQ. The ends were cut back, 2 bases at V and 3 bases at J, with 15 bases in the middle. CDR3 size: 16 residues. This CDR3 is CASSFDALGVKNIQYF. CDR3 coding DNA: TGCGCCAGCAGCTTTGACGCGCTGGGGGTCAAAAACATTCAGTACTTC.

This sequence joins TRBV12-3 or TRBV12-4 and TRBJ2-3; a weak D match, TRBD1 (6 bases). The germline V and J ends were trimmed by 6 bases and 2 bases, with 18 bases remaining between them. The CDR3 length is 16 residues. CDR3 nucleotide sequence: TGTGCCAGCAGAGGGGGAGAGGGTCTCTCCACAGATACGCAGTATTTT. This codes for CASRGGEGLSTDTQYF.

This clonotype has only a few counts. The chain couples TRBV7-2 to TRBJ2-5; D not resolved. The CDR3 is 14 amino acids. The V gene lost 6 bases and the J gene lost 2 bases, with 13 bases spanning the gap. CDR1 SGHTA and CDR2 FQGNSA come from the germline V gene. CDR3 sequence: CASSLHTVQETQYF. CDR3 nucleotides: TGTGCCAGCAGTCTTCATACAGTGCAAGAGACCCAGTACTTC.

This clonotype showed up just a few times. The rearrangement joins TRBV20-1 to TRBJ2-1, with TRBD2 matching over 16 bases. CDR3 length: 16 residues. V was clipped by 4 bases and J by 5 bases; unmatched bases: 5. Germline V CDR1 and CDR2: DFQATT, SNEGSKA (reference sequence). The CDR3 region has the DNA TGCAGTGCTACGGGACTAGCGGGGGGGGCTCACAATGAGCAGTTCTTC. Translation: CSATGLAGGAHNEQFF.

The chain is built from TRBV6-6 and TRBJ2-7, with a tentative D call TRBD1 (6 bases). Trimming took 10 bases from V and 3 from J, leaving 13 bases between them. The germline V gene encodes CDR1 MNHNY and CDR2 SVGAGI (reference sequence). The CDR3 has 12 residues. The CDR3 DNA is TGTGCCACCGGGACAACCAACTACGAGCAGTACTTC. Encoded protein: CATGTTNYEQYF.

V usage is TRBV4-1 and J usage is TRBJ2-7; 7 nucleotides match TRBD1. V gave up 4 bases and J gave up 2 bases; unmatched junction bases: 11. Germline lookup yields CDR1 MGHRA and CDR2 YSYEKL. The CDR3 totals 16 residues. CDR3 residues: CASSRAGTESAYEQYF. The CDR3 DNA follows: TGCGCCAGCAGCCGAGCCGGGACAGAAAGCGCCTACGAGCAGTACTTC.

This clonotype was counted ten times or more. The rearrangement links TRBV29-1 to TRBJ2-7; tentatively, D is TRBD1 or TRBD2 (5 bases each). The CDR3 loop spans 14 amino acids. V lost 6 bases to trimming and J lost 7 bases, with 22 bases between them. The germline V gene has CDR1 SQVTM and CDR2 ANQGSEA. CDR3 amino acids: CSVRLEGTKVEQYF. Written as DNA, the CDR3 is TGCAGCGTCCGTCTCGAGGGGACCAAGGTGGAGCAGTACTTC.

Many counts were recorded for this clonotype. The chain recombines TRBV2 with TRBJ2-3; possible D gene TRBD2, 7 bases. The CDR3 has 15 amino acids. Per the germline V gene, CDR1 is SNHLY and CDR2 is FYNNEI. V lost 6 bases, J lost 3 bases, and 16 bases lay in between. CDR3 nucleotides: TGTGCCAGCAGACTACTAGGGGGGGGGACAGATACGCAGTATTTT. Amino acid sequence: CASRLLGGGTDTQYF.

The table lists this clonotype with a few counts. The J gene is TRBJ1-5, the V gene TRBV7-2, with D possibly TRBD1 on 6 matching bases. This CDR3 region has 16 residues. The V end was cut by 1 base, the J end by 4 bases, with 14 bases between. The germline V gene has CDR1 SGHTA and CDR2 FQGNSA. The CDR3 nucleotides are TGTGCCAGCAGCTTAGTGTGGGGGGCTTCAAATCAGCCCCAGCATTTT. Translated: CASSLVWGASNQPQHF.

This clonotype has at least ten counts. The V call is TRBV12-3 or TRBV12-4, the J call TRBJ2-3, with 8 bases fitting TRBD2. Losses at the gene ends were 4 bases for V and 9 bases for J; bases not matched to a gene: 6. CDR3 size: 13 residues. CDR3 loop: CASSSPIAGTQYF. In nucleotides, the CDR3 is TGTGCCAGCAGTTCACCTATAGCGGGGACGCAGTATTTT.

The CDR3 DNA follows: TGTGCCACCAGCAGACGGGACGGCCTCTATGGCTACACCTTC. It translates to CATSRRDGLYGYTF. This chain links TRBV15 with TRBJ1-2; weak D call: TRBD1 (5 bases). V was pared by 2 bases and J by 4 bases, with 11 bases between. This CDR3 contains 14 residues. The germline V gene has CDR1 LNHNV and CDR2 YYDKDF (reference sequence).

This clonotype was counted a few times. The CDR3 coding sequence is TGCAGTGCTAGTCTCACCTGGCGGGGGAGCTCCTACGAGCAGTACTTC. Translation gives CSASLTWRGSSYEQYF. The chain has TRBV20-1 and TRBJ2-7, with 7 bases aligning to TRBD2. Unmatched junction bases numbered 11, after V lost 3 bases and J lost 0 bases. The CDR3 has 16 residues. Germline V CDR1 and CDR2: DFQATT, SNEGSKA (reference sequence).

The chain couples TRBV11-2 to TRBJ2-7, with 8 bases matching TRBD2. CDR1 is SGHAT and CDR2 is FQNNGV in the germline V gene. The CDR3 consists of 15 residues. Trimming removed 3 bases from V and 3 bases from J; junction bases left unmatched: 7. CDR3 sequence (DNA): TGTGCCAGCAGCTTGCGGGGGGCCAGCGGCTACGAGCAGTACGTC. It codes for CASSLRGASGYEQYV.

The table lists this clonotype with a few counts. The V call is TRBV19, the J call TRBJ2-2; 7 bases map to TRBD1. The CDR3 consists of 14 residues. V lost 5 bases and J lost 2; bases outside the gene matches: 2. Germline CDR1 is LNHDA and CDR2 is SQIVND (reference sequence). The CDR3 loop reads CASSDRANTGELFF. The CDR3 coding sequence is TGTGCCAGTAGTGACAGGGCAAACACCGGGGAGCTGTTTTTT.

The chain has TRBV6-5 and TRBJ2-5; no clear D. Germline values: CDR1 MNHEY, CDR2 SVGAGI. This CDR3 comprises 13 residues. Trimming pared 2 bases from V and 5 bases from J, leaving 9 bases between. The CDR3: CASSYDTAETQYF. The DNA of the CDR3 is TGTGCCAGCAGTTACGATACGGCGGAGACCCAGTACTTC.

This chain joins TRBV9 and TRBJ1-1; D gene ambiguous. Per germline, CDR1 SGDLS and CDR2 YYNGEE. The CDR3 extends over 16 amino acids. The V and J ends lost 0 bases and 4 bases respectively, with 16 bases between them. Here the CDR3 DNA reads TGTGCCAGCAGCGTAGCCCCAGGTGGGCCGGGCACTGAAGCTTTCTTT. Amino acids: CASSVAPGGPGTEAFF.

This clonotype was observed a few times. The V call is TRBV29-1, the J call TRBJ2-7; 10 bases map to TRBD1. The ends lost 1 base at V and 5 bases at J; junction bases unmatched: 2. Germline CDR1 is SQVTM and CDR2 is ANQGSEA. The CDR3 has 13 residues. The DNA for the CDR3 is TGCAGCGTTGAAGGGGACAGGGGCGACGAGCAGTACTTC. The encoded protein is CSVEGDRGDEQYF.

This clonotype has more than one count but fewer than ten. This rearrangement joins TRBV20-1 to TRBJ2-1; D gene ambiguous. The CDR3 runs to 11 residues. Germline CDR1 and CDR2: DFQATT and SNEGSKA (reference sequence). The germline V and J ends were trimmed by 7 bases and 3 bases, with 7 bases remaining between them. The CDR3 is CSGRDYNEQFF. CDR3 DNA: TGCAGTGGAAGGGACTACAATGAGCAGTTCTTC.

The V and J genes are TRBV7-9 and TRBJ1-3; D gene unclear. Germline-derived CDR1 and CDR2 are SEHNR and FQNEAQ (reference sequence). The CDR3 contains 16 residues. V lost 1 base and J 0 bases, leaving 10 bases between the germline ends. The DNA of the CDR3 is TGTGCCAGCAGCTTAGTCCACGGCCGCTCTGGAAACACCATATATTTT. The encoded protein is CASSLVHGRSGNTIYF. Full variable domain (missing parts from reference TRBV7-9 and TRBJ1-3): DTGVSQNPRHKITKRGQNVTFRCDPISEHNRLYWYRQTLGQGPEFLTYFQNEAQLEKSRLLSDRFSAERPKGSFSTLEIQRTEQGDSAMYLCASSLVHGRSGNTIYFGEGSWLTVV.